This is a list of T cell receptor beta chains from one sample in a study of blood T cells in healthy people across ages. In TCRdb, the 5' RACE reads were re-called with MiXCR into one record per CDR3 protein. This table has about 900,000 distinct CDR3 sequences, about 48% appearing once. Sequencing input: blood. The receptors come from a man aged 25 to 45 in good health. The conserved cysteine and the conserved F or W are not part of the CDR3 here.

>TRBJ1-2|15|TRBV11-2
ASSLDRQSNPNYGYT
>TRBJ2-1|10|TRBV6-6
ASTDSSNEQF
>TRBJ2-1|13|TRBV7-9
ASSPRDRIDNEQF
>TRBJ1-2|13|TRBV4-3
ASSQDLAGNYGYT
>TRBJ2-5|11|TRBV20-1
SPRQGPYNEQY
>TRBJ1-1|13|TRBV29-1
SVEDRKGRNTEAF
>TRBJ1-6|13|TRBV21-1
ASSKAGGFIRPLH
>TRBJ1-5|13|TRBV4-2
ASSQDRVAAQPQH
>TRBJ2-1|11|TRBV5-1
ASSSTSTDEQF
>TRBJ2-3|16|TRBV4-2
ASSQDRGSGGAKDTQY
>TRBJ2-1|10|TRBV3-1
ASSSLNVKQF
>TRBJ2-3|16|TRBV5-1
ASSFEPSGLVGPDTQY
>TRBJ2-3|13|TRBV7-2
ASSLEEIGTDTQY
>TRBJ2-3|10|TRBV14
ASRPPGDTQY
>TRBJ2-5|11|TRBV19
ASRAEVWETQY
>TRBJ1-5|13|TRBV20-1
SATPADRGYQPQH
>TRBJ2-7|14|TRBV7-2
ASSLMMGVISYEQY
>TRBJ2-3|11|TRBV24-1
ATSDFGTDTQY
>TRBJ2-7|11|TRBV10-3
AITKGASYEQY
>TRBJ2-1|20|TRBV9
ASSARLGGTSGGVGPYNEQF
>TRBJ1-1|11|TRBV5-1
ASSLIVNTEAF
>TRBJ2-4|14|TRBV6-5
TSSYGGQGAKNIQY
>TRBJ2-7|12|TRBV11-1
ASSFGSGLDEQY
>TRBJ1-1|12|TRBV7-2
ASISQGLNTEAF
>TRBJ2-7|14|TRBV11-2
ASSLEGAVSSYEQY
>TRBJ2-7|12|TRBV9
ASSVGQAAYEQY
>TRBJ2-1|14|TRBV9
ASSVVGGRSYNEQF
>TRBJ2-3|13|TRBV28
ASNLAGTATDTQY
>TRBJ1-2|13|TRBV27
ASRNLGWGNYGYT